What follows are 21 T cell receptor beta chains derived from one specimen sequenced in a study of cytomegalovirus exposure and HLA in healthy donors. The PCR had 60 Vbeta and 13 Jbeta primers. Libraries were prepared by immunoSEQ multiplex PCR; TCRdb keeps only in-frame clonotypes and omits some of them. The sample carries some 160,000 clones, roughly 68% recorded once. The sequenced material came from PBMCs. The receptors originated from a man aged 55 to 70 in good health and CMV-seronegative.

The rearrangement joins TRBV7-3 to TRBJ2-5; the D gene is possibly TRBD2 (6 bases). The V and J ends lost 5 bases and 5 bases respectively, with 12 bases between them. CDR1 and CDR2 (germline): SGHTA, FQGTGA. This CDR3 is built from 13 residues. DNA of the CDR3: TGTGCCAGCAGCGTGGGGAGCGGGGAGACCCAGTACTTC. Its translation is CASSVGSGETQYF. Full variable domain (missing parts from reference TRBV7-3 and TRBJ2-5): GAGVSQTPSNKVTEKGKYVELRCDPISGHTALYWYRQSLGQGPEFLIYFQGTGAADDSGLPNDRFFAVRPEGSVSTLKIQRTERGDSAVYLCASSVGSGETQYFGPGTRLLVL.

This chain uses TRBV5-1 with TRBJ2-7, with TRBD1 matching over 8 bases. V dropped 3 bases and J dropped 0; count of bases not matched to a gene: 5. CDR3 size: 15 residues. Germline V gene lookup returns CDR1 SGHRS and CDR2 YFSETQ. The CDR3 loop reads CASSSGQDRSYEQYF. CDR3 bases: TGCGCCAGCAGCTCGGGACAGGACCGCTCCTACGAGCAGTACTTC.

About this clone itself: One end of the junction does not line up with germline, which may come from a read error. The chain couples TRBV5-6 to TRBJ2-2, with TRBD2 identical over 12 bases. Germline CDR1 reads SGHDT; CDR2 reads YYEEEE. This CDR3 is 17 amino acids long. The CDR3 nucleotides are TGTGCCAACAGCTTCCCGACTAGCGGGAGACTAACCGGGGAGCTGTTTTTT. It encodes CANSFPTSGRLTGELFF.

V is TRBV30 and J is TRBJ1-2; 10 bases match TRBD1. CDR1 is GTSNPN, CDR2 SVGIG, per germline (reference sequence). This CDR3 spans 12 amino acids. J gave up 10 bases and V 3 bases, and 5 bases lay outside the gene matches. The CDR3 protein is CAWRATGGFYTF. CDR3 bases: TGTGCCTGGAGGGCGACAGGGGGCTTCTACACCTTC.

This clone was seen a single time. The DNA of the CDR3 is TGTGCCAGCAGGGCAGGGTTTTCAGATACGCAGTATTTT. Its protein is CASRAGFSDTQYF. The chain joins TRBV25-1 to TRBJ2-3; TRBD1 might be the D (5 bases). The germline CDR1 and CDR2 sequences are MGHDK and SYGVNS. The CDR3 is 13 residues long. V was pared by 6 bases and J by 4 bases, with 11 bases between.

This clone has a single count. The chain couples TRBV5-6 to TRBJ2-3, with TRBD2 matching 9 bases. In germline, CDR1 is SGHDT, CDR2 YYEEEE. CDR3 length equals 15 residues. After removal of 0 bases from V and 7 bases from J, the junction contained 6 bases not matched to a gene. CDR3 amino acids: CASSLVAGGGNTQYF. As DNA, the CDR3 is TGTGCCAGCAGCTTGGTGGCGGGAGGGGGAAATACGCAGTATTTT.

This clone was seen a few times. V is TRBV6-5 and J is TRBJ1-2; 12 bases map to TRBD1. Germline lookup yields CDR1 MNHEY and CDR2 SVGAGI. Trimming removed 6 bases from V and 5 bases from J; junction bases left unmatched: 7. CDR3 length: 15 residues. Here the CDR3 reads CASSFGDRGLYGYTF. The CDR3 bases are TGTGCCAGCAGCTTTGGGGACAGGGGGCTTTATGGCTACACCTTC.

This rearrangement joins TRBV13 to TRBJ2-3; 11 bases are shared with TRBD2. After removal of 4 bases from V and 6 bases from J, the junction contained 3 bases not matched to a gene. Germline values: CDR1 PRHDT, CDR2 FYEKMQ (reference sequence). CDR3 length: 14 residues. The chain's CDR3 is CASSSGLAADTQYF. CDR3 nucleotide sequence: TGTGCCAGCAGCTCGGGACTAGCGGCGGATACGCAGTATTTT. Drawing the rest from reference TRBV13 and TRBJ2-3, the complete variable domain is AAGVIQSPRHLIKEKRETATLKCYPIPRHDTVYWYQQGPGQDPQFLISFYEKMQSDKGSIPDRFSAQQFSDYHSELNMSSLELGDSALYFCASSSGLAADTQYFGPGTRLTVL.

CDR3 nucleotides: TGTGCCAGCAGCTTAGGGGACAAGCATGAGCAGTTCTTC. Translated: CASSLGDKHEQFF. The chain recombines TRBV7-3 with TRBJ2-1; perhaps TRBD1 as D (6 bases). CDR1 is SGHTA and CDR2 is FQGTGA in the germline V gene. Trimming left V 2 bases short and J 8 bases short, with 10 bases between. The CDR3 runs to 13 residues.

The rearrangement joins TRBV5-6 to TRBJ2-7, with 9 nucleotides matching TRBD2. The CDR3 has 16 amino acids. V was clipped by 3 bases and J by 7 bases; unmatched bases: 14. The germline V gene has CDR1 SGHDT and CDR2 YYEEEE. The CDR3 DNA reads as TGTGCCAGCAGCTCCACCGTAGCGGGAGCCCTAGGTGAGCAGTACTTC. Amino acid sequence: CASSSTVAGALGEQYF. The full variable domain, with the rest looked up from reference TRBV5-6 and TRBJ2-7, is DAGVTQSPTHLIKTRGQQVTLRCSPKSGHDTVSWYQQALGQGPQFIFQYYEEEERQRGNFPDRFSGHQFPNYSSELNVNALLLGDSALYLCASSSTVAGALGEQYFGPGTRLTVT.

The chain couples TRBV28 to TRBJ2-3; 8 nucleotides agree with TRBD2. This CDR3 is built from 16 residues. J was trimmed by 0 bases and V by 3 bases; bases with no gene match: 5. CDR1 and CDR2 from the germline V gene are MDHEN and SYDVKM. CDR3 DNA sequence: TGTGCCAGCAGTTTCGAGGGACTAGATAGCACAGATACGCAGTATTTT. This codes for CASSFEGLDSTDTQYF. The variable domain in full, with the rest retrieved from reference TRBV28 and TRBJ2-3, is DVKVTQSSRYLVKRTGEKVFLECVQDMDHENMFWYRQDPGLGLRLIYFSYDVKMKEKGDIPEGYSVSREKKERFSLILESASTNQTSMYLCASSFEGLDSTDTQYFGPGTRLTVL.

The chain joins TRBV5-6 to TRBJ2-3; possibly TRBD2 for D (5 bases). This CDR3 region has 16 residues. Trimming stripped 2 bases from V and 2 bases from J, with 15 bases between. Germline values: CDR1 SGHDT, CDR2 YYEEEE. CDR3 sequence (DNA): TGTGCCAGCAGCTTAGGGCTAGCTGGGCCCACAGATACGCAGTATTTT. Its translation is CASSLGLAGPTDTQYF.

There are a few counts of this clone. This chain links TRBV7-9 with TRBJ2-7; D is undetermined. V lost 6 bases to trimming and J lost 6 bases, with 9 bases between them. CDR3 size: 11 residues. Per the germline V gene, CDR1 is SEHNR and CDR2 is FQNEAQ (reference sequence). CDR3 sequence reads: CASSSAGEQYF. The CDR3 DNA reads TGTGCCAGCAGTTCCGCCGGCGAGCAGTACTTC.

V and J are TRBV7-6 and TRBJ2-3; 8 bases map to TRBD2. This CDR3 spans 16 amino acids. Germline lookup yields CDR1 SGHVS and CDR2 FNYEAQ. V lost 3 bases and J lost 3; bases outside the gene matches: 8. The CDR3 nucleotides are TGTGCCAGCAGCTTGGGTAGCGGGATCCAAACAGATACGCAGTATTTT. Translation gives CASSLGSGIQTDTQYF.

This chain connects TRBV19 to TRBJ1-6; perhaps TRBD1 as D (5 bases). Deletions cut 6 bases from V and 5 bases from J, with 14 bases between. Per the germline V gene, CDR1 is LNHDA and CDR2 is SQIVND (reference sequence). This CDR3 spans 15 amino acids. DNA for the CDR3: TGTGCCAGTAGGCAAGGGGCCGGCGATAATTCACCCCTCCACTTT. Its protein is CASRQGAGDNSPLHF.

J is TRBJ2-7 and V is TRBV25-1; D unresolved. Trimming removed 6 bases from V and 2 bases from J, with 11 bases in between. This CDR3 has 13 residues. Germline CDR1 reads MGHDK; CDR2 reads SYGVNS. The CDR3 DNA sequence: TGTGCCAGCAGCCACGGAGTTCCCTACGAGCAGTACTTC. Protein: CASSHGVPYEQYF.

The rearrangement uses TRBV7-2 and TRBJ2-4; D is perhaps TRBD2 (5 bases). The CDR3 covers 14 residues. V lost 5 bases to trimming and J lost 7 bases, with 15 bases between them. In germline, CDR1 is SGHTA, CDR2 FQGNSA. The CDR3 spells CASSPEPTGNIQYF. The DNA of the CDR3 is TGTGCCAGCAGCCCGGAGCCGACGGGGAACATTCAGTACTTC.

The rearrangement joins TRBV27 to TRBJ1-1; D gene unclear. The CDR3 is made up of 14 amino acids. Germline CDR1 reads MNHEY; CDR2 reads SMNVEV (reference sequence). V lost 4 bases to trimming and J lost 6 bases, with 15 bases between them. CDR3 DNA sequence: TGTGCCAGCAGTTCAGGACTCCCAAACGCTGAAGCTTTCTTT. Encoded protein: CASSSGLPNAEAFF.

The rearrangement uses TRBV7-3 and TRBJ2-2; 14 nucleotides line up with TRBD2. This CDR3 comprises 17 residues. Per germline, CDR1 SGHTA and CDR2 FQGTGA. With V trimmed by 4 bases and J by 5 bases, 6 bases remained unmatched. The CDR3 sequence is CASSSGLAGVGTGELFF. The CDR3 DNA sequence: TGTGCCAGCAGCTCGGGACTAGCGGGAGTCGGAACCGGGGAGCTGTTTTTT.

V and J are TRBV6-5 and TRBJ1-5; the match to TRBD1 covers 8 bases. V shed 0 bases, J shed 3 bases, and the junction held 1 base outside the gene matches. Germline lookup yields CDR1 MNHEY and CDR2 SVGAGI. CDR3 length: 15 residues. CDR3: CASSYSTGDNQPQHF. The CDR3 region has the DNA TGTGCCAGCAGTTACTCGACAGGGGACAATCAGCCCCAGCATTTT.

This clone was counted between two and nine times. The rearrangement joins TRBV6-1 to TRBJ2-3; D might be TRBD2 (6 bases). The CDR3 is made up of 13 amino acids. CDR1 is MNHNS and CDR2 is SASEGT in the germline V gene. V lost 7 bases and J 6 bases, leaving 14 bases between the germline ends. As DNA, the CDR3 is TGTGCCAGCATCACGGGAGAATCGGATACGCAGTATTTT. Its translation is CASITGESDTQYF.